These 6 T cell receptor beta chains were all obtained from the same sample, sequenced in a study of blood T cell repertoires in COVID-19. Clones were read by immunoSEQ multiplex PCR, and TCRdb kept only the in-frame ones, dropping some. Here the sample spans about 310,000 clones, about 87% being singletons. The material sequenced was PBMCs or T cells enriched from blood (not recorded which). These receptors were collected from a woman under 30 who had recovered from COVID-19.

This clone was seen once. V is TRBV2 and J is TRBJ1-5, with 7 bases lining up with TRBD1. Losses at the gene ends were 6 bases for V and 5 bases for J; bases not matched to a gene: 4. Germline V gene data show CDR1 as SNHLY and CDR2 as FYNNEI. This CDR3 spans 13 amino acids. CDR3 in DNA: TGTGCCAGCAGCCGGGGACAGCATCAGCCCCAGCATTTT. Translated: CASSRGQHQPQHF.

This rearrangement joins TRBV9 to TRBJ1-6; D is perhaps TRBD1 (5 bases). The germline gives CDR1 SGDLS, CDR2 YYNGEE. Between the trimmed V and J ends, which lost 4 bases and 8 bases, there was a span of 7 bases. CDR3 length equals 12 residues. This CDR3 is CASSPQDSPLHF. CDR3 sequence (DNA): TGTGCCAGCAGCCCACAGGATTCACCCCTCCACTTT.

The rearrangement joins TRBV5-1 to TRBJ2-7; 7 nucleotides agree with TRBD1. Germline V gives CDR1 SGHRS, CDR2 YFSETQ. With 3 bases clipped from V and 3 bases from J, the junction kept 9 bases outside the gene matches. The CDR3 totals 15 residues. The CDR3 DNA reads as TGCGCCAGCAGCTCTCGAGGGCAGGGGGTCTACGAGCAGTACTTC. It specifies CASSSRGQGVYEQYF.

Here the CDR3 DNA reads TGTGCCAGCAGCTTAGGGCCCGGGCTAGCCGGGCAAGATGAGCAGTTCTTC. Amino acids: CASSLGPGLAGQDEQFF. The genes are TRBV7-8 and TRBJ2-1; possible D gene TRBD2, 5 bases. This CDR3 spans 17 amino acids. Trimming pared 1 base from V and 8 bases from J, leaving 21 bases between. Germline V gene data show CDR1 as SGHVS and CDR2 as FQNEAQ.

The chain links TRBV7-9 to TRBJ2-7, with 7 bases fitting TRBD1. CDR3 size: 15 residues. J was trimmed by 2 bases and V by 1 base; bases with no gene match: 5. Germline CDR1 is SEHNR and CDR2 is FQNEAQ (reference sequence). CDR3 sequence: CASSLEGGMAYEQYF. CDR3 bases: TGTGCCAGCAGCTTAGAAGGGGGCATGGCCTACGAGCAGTACTTC.

The J gene is TRBJ2-7, the V gene TRBV27; 9 positions agree with TRBD1. The CDR3 extends over 17 amino acids. Looked up from germline, CDR1 is MNHEY and CDR2 is SMNVEV (reference sequence). V shed 0 bases and J 5 bases; nucleotides not matched to a gene: 11. The CDR3 loop is CASSLSPGQGFSNEQYF. The CDR3 coding sequence is TGTGCCAGCAGTTTATCGCCGGGACAGGGTTTTAGTAACGAGCAGTACTTC.